The clone carrying this TCR beta chain has only a few counts. Its antigen remains unidentified. Here immunoSEQ multiplex PCR was the method, and the copy in TCRdb shows in-frame clones only, minus some. The table records 50,000 to 65,000 clones, roughly 80% of them present only once. The CDR3 consists of 15 residues. Trimming removed 0 bases from V and 3 bases from J, with 11 bases in between. Germline V gene sequence: CDR1 LGHNA, CDR2 YNFKEQ. These data originate in a study of vaccination effects on CD4 cells after COVID-19. Study-wide findings and caveats: Infection-derived and vaccine-derived clones contracted markedly late after vaccination.

Antigen-specific CD4+ T cell clonotypes were called by their expansion after viral peptide-pool culture in ViraFEST. Scientists isolated CD4+ T cells after a roughly 9-day culture period ended. Nucleocapsid antibodies were negative in the vaccine recipients, who had never had SARS-CoV-2 infection. The sequences come from CD4+ T cells from PBMCs cultured with HCoV-229E spike peptides, collected before COVID-19 vaccination. This TCR derives from a human donor who received a COVID-19 vaccine. The gene calls are TRBV4-2 and TRBJ1-2; no firm D call. The CDR3 nucleotides read TGTGCCAGCAGCCAAGATTCGTCAGAATACTATGGCTACACCTTC. Translating it yields CASSQDSSEYYGYTF.